The clone carrying this T cell receptor beta chain was seen ten or more times. The antigen is unknown. Full-length variable regions came from constant-region reverse primers plus semi-nested Nested Universal Primer A PCR. TCRdb called the 5' RACE reads again in MiXCR, with one record for every CDR3 protein. The data hold roughly 5,500 distinct CDR3 sequences, with 36% observed a single time. CD4+CD45RO+CD25- cells were isolated as memory CD4+ T cells. The CDR3 runs 16 residues. V lost 4 bases and J lost 4; bases outside the gene matches: 6. The germline V gene has CDR1 SGHRS and CDR2 YFSETQ. Study-level points and caveats: Greatest tumor Treg TCR overlap was with tumor naive CD4+ cells. Tumor memory CD4+ T cell TCR gene usage clustered with blood and lymph node memory CD4+ cells and lymph node naive CD4+ cells.

V gene TRBV5-1 combines with J gene TRBJ2-2; TRBD1 aligns across 11 bases. This sequence originates from a female donor with breast cancer. What was sequenced was memory CD4+ T cells sorted from blood. As for subset: memory CD4+ T cells, CD4+CD45RO+CD25-. This CDR3 is CASSKPGTGGTGELFF. CDR3 bases: TGCGCCAGCAGCAAACCGGGGACAGGGGGCACCGGGGAGCTGTTTTTT.